Each of the 14 T cell receptor beta chains below was sequenced from the same sample in a study of neurological immune-mediated disorders. Specified time point: technical triplicate 2. TCRdb used MiXCR to reprocess the 5' RACE reads, holding one entry per CDR3 protein. The data contain about 31,000 distinct CDR3 sequences, about an eighth of them singletons. The sequencing sample was made of CD4+ T cells from blood. These TCRs come from a female donor with HTLV-1-associated myelopathy (HAM/TSP).

This clonotype was observed at least ten times. The V gene is TRBV7-8, the J gene TRBJ2-7, with D perhaps matching TRBD2 (6 bases). This CDR3 region has 13 residues. V was pared by 5 bases and J by 5 bases, with 13 bases between. CDR1 is SGHVS and CDR2 is FQNEAQ in the germline V gene. CDR3 sequence: CASSDLATHEQYF. CDR3 nucleotides: TGTGCCAGCAGCGACCTAGCGACCCACGAGCAGTACTTC. The full variable domain, in which reference TRBV7-8 and TRBJ2-7 provide the parts outside the CDR3, is GAGVSQSPRYKVAKRGQDVALRCDPISGHVSLFWYQQALGQGPEFLTYFQNEAQLDKSGLPSDRFFAERPEGSVSTLKIQRTQQEDSAVYLCASSDLATHEQYFGPGTRLTVT.

This chain connects TRBV21-1 to TRBJ1-1; the D call TRBD1 from the table was never checked on the DNA. TRBV21-1 is a pseudogene. The CDR3 has 17 residues. The CDR3 sequence: CASSKGGRGKAWAEAFF. CDR3 in DNA: TGTGCAAGCAGCAAAGGGGGCAGGGGGAAAGCTTGGGCTGAAGCTTTCTTT.

This clonotype was counted many times. This chain uses TRBV18 with TRBJ2-1; no firm D call. CDR1 is KGHSH and CDR2 is LQKENI in the germline V gene. Trimming cost V 3 bases and J 5 bases, with 8 bases left between them. CDR3 length: 13 residues. The CDR3 nucleotides read TGTGCCAGCTCACCTGCACTCAACAATGAGCAGTTCTTC. Amino acid sequence: CASSPALNNEQFF.

This clonotype was seen many times. V is TRBV7-3 and J is TRBJ2-1; TRBD2 matches 7 bases. Germline CDR1 is SGHTA and CDR2 is FQGTGA. The CDR3 consists of 16 residues. V dropped 5 bases and J dropped 5; count of bases not matched to a gene: 12. CDR3 nucleotide sequence: TGTGCCAGCAGCGATTTCAACGGGGGAGGGAACAATGAGCAGTTCTTC. Encoded protein: CASSDFNGGGNNEQFF.

This clonotype showed up many times. This chain connects TRBV7-2 to TRBJ2-5; perhaps TRBD1 as D (7 bases). Germline V lookup: CDR1 SGHTA, CDR2 FQGNSA. V lost 3 bases, J lost 4 bases, and 18 bases lay in between. The length of the CDR3 is 16 residues. CDR3 nucleotide sequence: TGTGCCAGCAGCTTCGTTAGCCAGGGGGGAAGAGAGACCCAGTACTTC. As protein: CASSFVSQGGRETQYF.

Many counts were recorded for this clonotype. This chain connects TRBV5-1 to TRBJ1-3; 7 bases map to TRBD1. Per germline, CDR1 SGHRS and CDR2 YFSETQ. Unmatched junction bases numbered 6, after V lost 0 bases and J lost 0 bases. CDR3 size: 17 residues. In nucleotides, the CDR3 is TGCGCCAGCAGCTTGGGACCCCGGGACAGCTCTGGAAACACCATATATTTT. Its protein is CASSLGPRDSSGNTIYF.

This clonotype has ten or more counts. The chain joins TRBV29-1 to TRBJ2-1; D possibly matches TRBD1 or TRBD2 (5 bases each). Germline assignment: CDR1 SQVTM and CDR2 ANQGSEA. Trimming cost V 6 bases and J 8 bases, with 20 bases left between them. There are 14 residues in the CDR3. CDR3 nucleotides: TGCAGCGTCATCAGGGACCAACCCGGCGATGAGCAGTTCTTC. Amino acids: CSVIRDQPGDEQFF.

This clonotype was recorded at least ten times. This chain links TRBV20-1 with TRBJ1-2; D not resolved. The V end was cut by 6 bases, the J end by 4 bases, with 24 bases between. CDR3 length equals 16 residues. The germline CDR1 and CDR2 sequences are DFQATT and SNEGSKA (reference sequence). This chain's CDR3 is CSALPTAEARSYGYTF. The CDR3 bases are TGCAGTGCCCTTCCCACAGCTGAGGCTAGGAGCTATGGCTACACCTTC.

This clonotype is medium-sized. CDR3 sequence reads: CASSSYLAAEAFF. The CDR3 region has the DNA TGTGCCAGCAGCTCTTATCTTGCGGCTGAAGCTTTCTTT. The genes are TRBV7-2 and TRBJ1-1; no definite D call. V gave up 4 bases and J gave up 6 bases, with 12 bases separating them. The CDR3 is 13 residues long. Germline-derived CDR1 and CDR2 are SGHTA and FQGNSA.

This clonotype was detected many times. The chain has TRBV7-8 and TRBJ2-5; D not resolved. CDR1 and CDR2 (germline): SGHVS, FQNEAQ. V lost 1 base and J lost 1, with 10 bases in between. This CDR3 region has 15 residues. The CDR3 nucleotides read TGTGCCAGCAGCTTAGGGACCTGGGCCCAAGAGACCCAGTACTTC. This codes for CASSLGTWAQETQYF.

This clonotype was seen at least ten times. The chain employs TRBV28 and TRBJ2-1; 10 bases match TRBD2. Germline assignment: CDR1 MDHEN and CDR2 SYDVKM. V gave up 4 bases and J gave up 5 bases; unmatched junction bases: 2. The CDR3 has 14 residues. CDR3 coding DNA: TGTGCCAGCAGTTCTCTAGCGGGGGACAATGAGCAGTTCTTC. Translation gives CASSSLAGDNEQFF.

This clonotype was found many times. The chain employs TRBV30 and TRBJ2-1, with D tentatively TRBD2 (7 bases). V lost 4 bases to trimming and J lost 4 bases, with 17 bases between them. CDR1 and CDR2 from the germline V gene are GTSNPN and SVGIG (reference sequence). The CDR3 is 15 residues long. CDR3 nucleotide sequence: TGTGCCTGGACCCTTATAGGGGGGGAGTACAATGAGCAGTTCTTC. It translates to CAWTLIGGEYNEQFF. Full variable domain (missing parts from reference TRBV30 and TRBJ2-1): SQTIHQWPATLVQPVGSPLSLECTVEGTSNPNLYWYRQAAGRGLQLLFYSVGIGQISSEVPQNLSASRPQDRQFILSSKKLLLSDSGFYLCAWTLIGGEYNEQFFGPGTRLTVL.

This clonotype was detected many times. This sequence joins TRBV3-1 and TRBJ1-1; 9 bases are shared with TRBD1. There are 15 residues in the CDR3. The V gene end was trimmed by 3 bases and the J gene end by 6 bases; junction bases not matched to a gene: 8. The germline gives CDR1 LGHDT, CDR2 YNNKEL (reference sequence). CDR3 bases: TGTGCCAGCAGCCAGGGACAGGGTAGATGGCCTGAAGCTTTCTTT. Its protein product is CASSQGQGRWPEAFF.

The chain recombines TRBV20-1 with TRBJ2-5; TRBD2 aligns across 14 bases. The CDR3 contains 17 residues. Germline lookup yields CDR1 DFQATT and CDR2 SNEGSKA (reference sequence). Trimming removed 6 bases from V and 4 bases from J; junction bases left unmatched: 13. The CDR3 sequence: CSALGGTSGSGSETQYF. CDR3 sequence (DNA): TGCAGTGCCCTAGGGGGGACTAGCGGGAGCGGGTCAGAGACCCAGTACTTC.